This is a list of T cell receptor beta chains from one sample in a study of cytomegalovirus exposure and HLA in healthy donors. Assay: immunoSEQ multiplex PCR; the TCRdb copy retains only in-frame clones and omits some. The sample contains about 96,000 clones, approximately 74% of which appear only once. The sequenced material came from PBMCs. Source of these receptors: a woman in her 70s in good health and CMV-seropositive. Both conserved end residues are part of each CDR3. The order of the fields is CDR3 DNA, CDR3 protein, V gene, clone size, D gene, J gene. A D gene is named only where the DNA matches it firmly. Where a row states a size, it is once, few, many or the class of an expanded clone; other rows omit it.

CDR3nt: TGTGCCTCGGTGCCACGGGGGGAAATTAAACTGTTTTTT; CDR3aa: CASVPRGEIKLFF; v_gene: TRBV30; abundance: .; d_gene: .; j_gene: TRBJ1-4
CDR3nt: TGTGCCAGCAGTTTAACGCGGGATACGCAGTATTTT; CDR3aa: CASSLTRDTQYF; v_gene: TRBV27; abundance: .; d_gene: .; j_gene: TRBJ2-3
CDR3nt: TGTGCCAGCAGTTTATCCGGGGGGAGGGGTCAGCCCCAGCATTTT; CDR3aa: CASSLSGGRGQPQHF; v_gene: TRBV28; abundance: .; d_gene: .; j_gene: TRBJ1-5
CDR3nt: TGTGCCAGCAGTTTCAGTCCCTACAATGAGCAGTTCTTC; CDR3aa: CASSFSPYNEQFF; v_gene: TRBV27; abundance: once; d_gene: .; j_gene: TRBJ2-1
CDR3nt: TGTGCCAGCAGTTACTCTCCGACAGTCACAGATACGCAGTATTTT; CDR3aa: CASSYSPTVTDTQYF; v_gene: TRBV6-5; abundance: .; d_gene: .; j_gene: TRBJ2-3
CDR3nt: TGCAGCGTTGACGCGAGCACAGATACGCAGTATTTT; CDR3aa: CSVDASTDTQYF; v_gene: TRBV29-1; abundance: .; d_gene: .; j_gene: TRBJ2-3
CDR3nt: TGTGCCAGTAGTATTGCCCGAACAGGGGGCGTCTACGAGCAGTACTTC; CDR3aa: CASSIARTGGVYEQYF; v_gene: TRBV19; abundance: .; d_gene: TRBD1; j_gene: TRBJ2-7
CDR3nt: TGTGCCAGCAGTCGGGACAGCACCTACGAGCAGTACTTC; CDR3aa: CASSRDSTYEQYF; v_gene: TRBV28; abundance: .; d_gene: TRBD1; j_gene: TRBJ2-7
CDR3nt: TGTGCCAGCAGCTTGGGACTCACCTACAATGAGCAGTTCTTC; CDR3aa: CASSLGLTYNEQFF; v_gene: TRBV5-8; abundance: once; d_gene: .; j_gene: TRBJ2-1
CDR3nt: TGTGCCAGCAGTACCGGCGGGGGTGGAAACAATGAGCAGTTCTTC; CDR3aa: CASSTGGGGNNEQFF; v_gene: TRBV28; abundance: .; d_gene: TRBD2; j_gene: TRBJ2-1
CDR3nt: TGTGCCAGCAGCTCAGGATATCTGGGCAATCAGCCCCAGCATTTT; CDR3aa: CASSSGYLGNQPQHF; v_gene: TRBV5-6; abundance: .; d_gene: .; j_gene: TRBJ1-5
CDR3nt: TGTGCCAGCAGCGTTACAGGATGGGGTTTAGATACGCAGTATTTT; CDR3aa: CASSVTGWGLDTQYF; v_gene: TRBV9; abundance: few; d_gene: .; j_gene: TRBJ2-3
CDR3nt: TGTGCCAGCAGCTTAGGGGACAGGGTACATCAGCCCCAGCATTTT; CDR3aa: CASSLGDRVHQPQHF; v_gene: TRBV7-9; abundance: .; d_gene: TRBD1; j_gene: TRBJ1-5
CDR3nt: TGTGCCAGTAGTATACTAACAGGGGTTGGGGCCAACGTCCTGACTTTC; CDR3aa: CASSILTGVGANVLTF; v_gene: TRBV19; abundance: .; d_gene: TRBD1; j_gene: TRBJ2-6
CDR3nt: TGTGCCAGCAGCACGGACCCCAGGGAAGAGACCCAGTACTTC; CDR3aa: CASSTDPREETQYF; v_gene: TRBV9; abundance: few; d_gene: .; j_gene: TRBJ2-5
CDR3nt: TGCGCCAGCAGCTTGGGGGGTAGCGGGGGGTCCGACGAGCAGTACTTC; CDR3aa: CASSLGGSGGSDEQYF; v_gene: TRBV5-1; abundance: .; d_gene: TRBD2; j_gene: TRBJ2-7
CDR3nt: TGCGCCAGCAGCTCGGACAGGTCGGAGCAGTTCTTC; CDR3aa: CASSSDRSEQFF; v_gene: TRBV5-1; abundance: .; d_gene: TRBD1; j_gene: TRBJ2-1
CDR3nt: TGTGCCAGATTACCCCGGGACAGGGGGGCCTACGAGCAGTACTTC; CDR3aa: CARLPRDRGAYEQYF; v_gene: TRBV30; abundance: .; d_gene: TRBD1; j_gene: TRBJ2-7
CDR3nt: TGTGCCAGCTCACCCAGACAGGGGGACTATGGCTACACCTTC; CDR3aa: CASSPRQGDYGYTF; v_gene: TRBV18; abundance: .; d_gene: TRBD1; j_gene: TRBJ1-2
CDR3nt: TGCGCCAGCAGCTTGGCAGAGGTGGTACAAGAGACCCAGTACTTC; CDR3aa: CASSLAEVVQETQYF; v_gene: TRBV5-1; abundance: .; d_gene: .; j_gene: TRBJ2-5
CDR3nt: TGCGCCAGCAGCTTAGACGGAGGATCTATCAATGAGCAGTTCTTC; CDR3aa: CASSLDGGSINEQFF; v_gene: TRBV5-1; abundance: .; d_gene: .; j_gene: TRBJ2-1
CDR3nt: TGTGCCAGCAGTTACGGGGCAGGGTTTACCTACGAGCAGTACTTC; CDR3aa: CASSYGAGFTYEQYF; v_gene: TRBV6-5; abundance: .; d_gene: .; j_gene: TRBJ2-7
CDR3nt: TGTGCCAGCACTACAGGGGGCGACTATGGCTACACCTTC; CDR3aa: CASTTGGDYGYTF; v_gene: TRBV11-2; abundance: .; d_gene: TRBD1; j_gene: TRBJ1-2
CDR3nt: TGTGCCAGCAGTCCATCGACAGGTTGGAATTCACCCCTCCACTTT; CDR3aa: CASSPSTGWNSPLHF; v_gene: TRBV27; abundance: once; d_gene: .; j_gene: TRBJ1-6
CDR3nt: TGTGCCAGCAGCTCAACAACAGGGGGCCTGGGGAGCGCAGATACGCAGTATTTT; CDR3aa: CASSSTTGGLGSADTQYF; v_gene: TRBV7-2; abundance: .; d_gene: TRBD1; j_gene: TRBJ2-3
CDR3nt: TGCGCCAGCAGCCGACGTAGCGGAAGCTCCTACAATGAGCAGTTCTTC; CDR3aa: CASSRRSGSSYNEQFF; v_gene: TRBV5-1; abundance: .; d_gene: .; j_gene: TRBJ2-1
CDR3nt: TGTGCCAGCAGCTCTACAGGGACCTATGGCTACACCTTC; CDR3aa: CASSSTGTYGYTF; v_gene: TRBV7-2; abundance: few; d_gene: .; j_gene: TRBJ1-2
CDR3nt: TGCGCCAGCAGCCAACCCTGGAGGGCTAGCGGGAGCGAGGGGGCCTACAATGAGCAGTTCTTC; CDR3aa: CASSQPWRASGSEGAYNEQFF; v_gene: TRBV5-1; abundance: .; d_gene: TRBD2; j_gene: TRBJ2-1
CDR3nt: TGTGCCAGCAGCCCCCCTTTCGGAAACACCATATATTTT; CDR3aa: CASSPPFGNTIYF; v_gene: TRBV9; abundance: .; d_gene: .; j_gene: TRBJ1-3
CDR3nt: TGCGCCAGCAGCCAAGAGGACAGACTTTACACAGATACGCAGTATTTT; CDR3aa: CASSQEDRLYTDTQYF; v_gene: TRBV4-3; abundance: .; d_gene: .; j_gene: TRBJ2-3
CDR3nt: TGCGCCAGCAGCTTTGGGCCGAACGGGGAGCTGTTTTTT; CDR3aa: CASSFGPNGELFF; v_gene: TRBV5-1; abundance: .; d_gene: .; j_gene: TRBJ2-2
CDR3nt: TGTGCCAGCTCACCACCGGGGTCGGGGAACTATGGCTACACCTTC; CDR3aa: CASSPPGSGNYGYTF; v_gene: TRBV18; abundance: .; d_gene: .; j_gene: TRBJ1-2
CDR3nt: TGCGCCAGCAGCCCCTCTGCCGAGAGCACAGATACGCAGTATTTT; CDR3aa: CASSPSAESTDTQYF; v_gene: TRBV5-1; abundance: .; d_gene: .; j_gene: TRBJ2-3
CDR3nt: TGCGCCAGCAGCCTCAGGACTAGCGGTTTCACCGGGGAGCTGTTTTTT; CDR3aa: CASSLRTSGFTGELFF; v_gene: TRBV10-1; abundance: once; d_gene: TRBD2; j_gene: TRBJ2-2
CDR3nt: TGTGCCAGCAGTGAAACTGGGGGCTACTATGGCTACACCTTC; CDR3aa: CASSETGGYYGYTF; v_gene: TRBV25-1; abundance: .; d_gene: .; j_gene: TRBJ1-2
CDR3nt: TGTGCCAGCAGCCCGGTACAGGCGAATAATTCACCCCTCCACTTT; CDR3aa: CASSPVQANNSPLHF; v_gene: TRBV11-2; abundance: .; d_gene: .; j_gene: TRBJ1-6
CDR3nt: TGCGCCAGCATTTACCCGGCTCTAGCGGGGGACACAGATACGCAGTATTTT; CDR3aa: CASIYPALAGDTDTQYF; v_gene: TRBV23-1; abundance: .; d_gene: TRBD2; j_gene: TRBJ2-3
CDR3nt: TGCAGCGTTGAAGAGAACCTATCTAGCGGAGATACGCAGTATTTT; CDR3aa: CSVEENLSSGDTQYF; v_gene: TRBV29-1; abundance: few; d_gene: TRBD2; j_gene: TRBJ2-3
CDR3nt: TGTGCCAGCACCCACGGGGGGTTGAACGAAAAACTGTTTTTT; CDR3aa: CASTHGGLNEKLFF; v_gene: TRBV6-6; abundance: .; d_gene: .; j_gene: TRBJ1-4
CDR3nt: TGTGCCTGGAGTCCCCGGGGGGCAGGTATTGGAGCCCAGCATTTT; CDR3aa: CAWSPRGAGIGAQHF; v_gene: TRBV30; abundance: .; d_gene: .; j_gene: TRBJ1-5
CDR3nt: TGTGCCAGCAGTTTATCGGGGCCCCATCCGTCCTACGAGCAGTACTTC; CDR3aa: CASSLSGPHPSYEQYF; v_gene: TRBV27; abundance: few; d_gene: .; j_gene: TRBJ2-7
CDR3nt: TGTGCCAGCAACTCTCGGCAGGGGTTCCAAGAGACCCAGTACTTC; CDR3aa: CASNSRQGFQETQYF; v_gene: TRBV13; abundance: .; d_gene: .; j_gene: TRBJ2-5
CDR3nt: TGTGCCAGCAGCTCACAGGGGGCTAGCTCTGGAAACACCATATATTTT; CDR3aa: CASSSQGASSGNTIYF; v_gene: TRBV28; abundance: .; d_gene: TRBD1; j_gene: TRBJ1-3
CDR3nt: TGTGCCAGCTCACCAGGGACTACAGGAGACTATGGCTACACCTTC; CDR3aa: CASSPGTTGDYGYTF; v_gene: TRBV18; abundance: few; d_gene: .; j_gene: TRBJ1-2
CDR3nt: TGTGCCAGCAGTTACCCGGAGGGAGAGGGTGAAAAACTGTTTTTT; CDR3aa: CASSYPEGEGEKLFF; v_gene: TRBV6-6; abundance: few; d_gene: .; j_gene: TRBJ1-4
CDR3nt: TGTGCCAGCAGTCAGCCGGGAGGGCCGAATGGGGATACGCAGTATTTT; CDR3aa: CASSQPGGPNGDTQYF; v_gene: TRBV7-3; abundance: .; d_gene: TRBD2; j_gene: TRBJ2-3
CDR3nt: TGTGCCAGAAGCTTGGAATCGGATACGCAGTATTTT; CDR3aa: CARSLESDTQYF; v_gene: TRBV5-3; abundance: .; d_gene: .; j_gene: TRBJ2-3
CDR3nt: TGCGCCAGCAGCGAGGGACTAGCGGTCTCCTACGAGCAGTACTTC; CDR3aa: CASSEGLAVSYEQYF; v_gene: TRBV5-1; abundance: .; d_gene: TRBD2; j_gene: TRBJ2-7
CDR3nt: TGTGCCAGCAGCTTAGGGACTAGCGGTATCTACGAGCAGTACTTC; CDR3aa: CASSLGTSGIYEQYF; v_gene: TRBV5-5; abundance: few; d_gene: TRBD2; j_gene: TRBJ2-7
CDR3nt: TGTGCCAGCAGTGGGACTAACAATGAGCAGTTCTTC; CDR3aa: CASSGTNNEQFF; v_gene: TRBV27; abundance: .; d_gene: TRBD2; j_gene: TRBJ2-1
CDR3nt: TGCAGCGTCCGACTAGCGGGAGAGGCCCAGTACTTC; CDR3aa: CSVRLAGEAQYF; v_gene: TRBV29-1; abundance: .; d_gene: TRBD2; j_gene: TRBJ2-5
CDR3nt: TGTGCCAGCTCACCAAACGGCGGGAGCAACACCGGGGAGCTGTTTTTT; CDR3aa: CASSPNGGSNTGELFF; v_gene: TRBV18; abundance: once; d_gene: TRBD2; j_gene: TRBJ2-2
CDR3nt: TGTGCCAGCGAGAGGGACAGAAATTCACCCCTCCACTTT; CDR3aa: CASERDRNSPLHF; v_gene: TRBV6-6; abundance: .; d_gene: TRBD1; j_gene: TRBJ1-6
CDR3nt: TGCGCCAGCAGCGCGTCTGCAACTAATGAAAAACTGTTTTTT; CDR3aa: CASSASATNEKLFF; v_gene: TRBV5-1; abundance: .; d_gene: .; j_gene: TRBJ1-4
CDR3nt: TGCGCCAGCAGTGATAGAACGGACTATGGCTACACCTTC; CDR3aa: CASSDRTDYGYTF; v_gene: TRBV10-1; abundance: .; d_gene: .; j_gene: TRBJ1-2
CDR3nt: TGTGCCACCACACAGGGGGGATCCCAAGAGACCCAGTACTTC; CDR3aa: CATTQGGSQETQYF; v_gene: TRBV28; abundance: .; d_gene: TRBD1; j_gene: TRBJ2-5
CDR3nt: TGCGCCAGCAGCTTGGAAGGTAGGGGACAGGGAAGGGAGCAGTACTTC; CDR3aa: CASSLEGRGQGREQYF; v_gene: TRBV5-1; abundance: .; d_gene: TRBD1; j_gene: TRBJ2-7
CDR3nt: TGTGCCAGCAGTGGGTTTCTCGGACAGGGGGCCGAAGAGACCCAGTACTTC; CDR3aa: CASSGFLGQGAEETQYF; v_gene: TRBV6-1; abundance: .; d_gene: TRBD1; j_gene: TRBJ2-5
CDR3nt: TGTGCCAGCAGCTGGGATGGGGGGAGGAACGAGCAGTACTTC; CDR3aa: CASSWDGGRNEQYF; v_gene: TRBV27; abundance: few; d_gene: .; j_gene: TRBJ2-7
CDR3nt: TGTGCCAGTAGTATTTCTGCAGGCCCTTCGGATGGCTACACCTTC; CDR3aa: CASSISAGPSDGYTF; v_gene: TRBV19; abundance: .; d_gene: .; j_gene: TRBJ1-2